The sequence of this TCR beta chain was determined in a study of tissue T cells after allogeneic stem cell transplantation. Sequenced by immunoSEQ multiplex PCR; TCRdb stores in-frame clones only, minus some. The profile shows 8,000 to 8,500 clones, 45% to 60% of them singletons. CDR1 and CDR2 (germline): KGHPV, FQNQEV (reference sequence). J gave up 6 bases and V 3 bases, and 3 bases lay outside the gene matches. The CDR3 extends over 14 amino acids. Study-level points and caveats: Across patients, clones rarely overlapped, yet motif clusters were shared tissue-specifically. Anatomically similar tissues had similar TCR repertoires within each patient. Only a limited share of tissue TCRs appeared in blood or spleen.

Time point given: mouse harvest day 7 after allogeneic transplant. Tail vein injection delivered 10^7 T-cell-depleted bone marrow cells and 10^6 splenic CD5+ T cells. B6 (H2b) cells into BALB/c (H2d) mice; tissues taken at day 7 or 14. This clone counts as medium-sized. Its specificity is unknown. Gene and germline names: mouse. With the read ending 1 residue before the CDR3 end, the germline J gene is used to fill in that end. Other DNA sequences in the same sample also yield this CDR3. The genes are TRBV26 and TRBJ2-1, with TRBD1 matching 9 bases. This sequence was found in a female BALB/c mouse given C57BL/6 T cells with graft-versus-host disease after an allogeneic hematopoietic cell transplant. Sequencing was done on a sample of gut tissue. The part of the CDR3 DNA that was read is TGTGCCAGCAGTCTCGGGACAGGGTTTGCTGAGCAGTTC. Translated: CASSLGTGFAEQF. The entire CDR3 protein reads CASSLGTGFAEQFF.